The subject of this entry is one TCR beta chain. Its target is unknown. The V segment lost 3 bases and the J segment 5 bases; nucleotides outside the gene matches: 9. The CDR3 is made up of 16 amino acids. Germline CDR1 reads SNHLY; CDR2 reads FYNNEI. PCR amplification relied on 60 Vbeta primers (plus 13 Jbeta primers). TCRdb's copy holds only in-frame clones and misses some; the assay was immunoSEQ multiplex PCR. This table lists around 200,000 clones. The data were taken from a study of cytomegalovirus exposure and HLA in healthy donors. Study-level results: Donor immune exposure was known only as CMV serostatus. Prior analysis indicated that the majority of TCR beta V segments exhibited productivity approximately 90% or approximately 30% of the time.

This receptor was taken from a girl aged 2-10 years in good health and CMV-seropositive. Sequencing input: PBMCs. The rearrangement joins TRBV2 to TRBJ2-2; 7 bases line up with TRBD1. The CDR3 sequence: CASSDGDRDFTGELFF. The CDR3 bases are TGTGCCAGCAGTGACGGGGACAGAGACTTTACCGGGGAGCTGTTTTTT. Using reference TRBV2 and TRBJ2-2 for the parts outside the CDR3, the full variable domain is EPEVTQTPSHQVTQMGQEVILRCVPISNHLYFYWYRQILGQKVEFLVSFYNNEISEKSEIFDDQFSVERPDGSNFTLKIRSTKLEDSAMYFCASSDGDRDFTGELFFGEGSRLTVL.